Following are 14 T cell receptor beta chains from one sample sequenced in a study of radiotherapy plus CTLA-4 blockade in lung cancer. The method was immunoSEQ multiplex PCR; TCRdb's version includes in-frame clones alone and lacks a portion of them. The data contain 50,000 to 65,000 clones, 77% of them singletons. This material consisted of peripheral blood, taken from a patient treated with radiotherapy plus ipilimumab. Every receptor here comes from a human donor with non-small cell lung cancer whose response to radiotherapy plus ipilimumab could not be evaluated.

The rearrangement joins TRBV29-1 to TRBJ1-2; D perhaps matches TRBD1 (5 bases). V was clipped by 3 bases and J by 5 bases, with 13 bases between them. Germline CDR1 SQVTM, CDR2 ANQGSEA. There are 13 residues in the CDR3. The CDR3 region is CSVEGQGRYGYTF. CDR3 coding DNA: TGCAGCGTTGAGGGGCAGGGTCGGTATGGCTACACCTTC.

The chain joins TRBV6-5 to TRBJ1-3; 8 nucleotides agree with TRBD1. The CDR3 contains 15 residues. V shed 5 bases and J 0 bases; nucleotides not matched to a gene: 3. The germline V gene encodes CDR1 MNHEY and CDR2 SVGAGI. The CDR3 bases are TGTGCCAGCAGTCGGGGACAGGTCTCTGGAAACACCATATATTTT. It encodes CASSRGQVSGNTIYF.

This clone was seen only once. V is TRBV29-1 and J is TRBJ2-7; 8 bases line up with TRBD2. The CDR3 is 12 amino acids. Germline CDR1 reads SQVTM; CDR2 reads ANQGSEA. Trimming removed 6 bases from V and 2 bases from J; junction bases left unmatched: 3. The DNA for the CDR3 is TGCAGCGTCGGGCGGGAGGCCTACGAGCAGTACTTC. It encodes CSVGREAYEQYF.

This chain joins TRBV25-1 and TRBJ1-6, with 7 bases fitting TRBD1. Germline trimming cut 4 bases from V and 5 bases from J; bases unmatched to any gene: 8. The CDR3 is made up of 16 amino acids. Germline CDR1 MGHDK, CDR2 SYGVNS. The CDR3: CASSANRGTDNSPLHF. The CDR3 nucleotides read TGTGCCAGCAGTGCGAATCGTGGGACAGATAATTCACCCCTCCACTTT.

V and J are TRBV19 and TRBJ1-1; maybe TRBD1 (5 bases). Germline-derived CDR1 and CDR2 are LNHDA and SQIVND (reference sequence). This CDR3 is built from 17 residues. With 2 bases removed from V and 0 bases from J, the gap between germline ends came to 16 bases. CDR3 protein: CASSITARQIMNTEAFF. Here the CDR3 DNA reads TGTGCCAGTAGTATAACGGCACGACAGATTATGAACACTGAAGCTTTCTTT.

The J gene is TRBJ1-2, the V gene TRBV10-3, with D hard to call. V lost 6 bases to trimming and J lost 7 bases, with 27 bases between them. The CDR3 is 17 amino acids. CDR1 ENHRY and CDR2 SYGVKD come from the germline V gene. Here the CDR3 reads CAIRDGGQVRAEGGYTF. DNA for the CDR3: TGTGCCATCAGGGACGGAGGGCAGGTGAGGGCAGAGGGTGGCTACACCTTC.

The chain couples TRBV14 to TRBJ1-1, with D unclear. Between the trimmed V and J ends, which lost 3 bases and 0 bases, there was a span of 8 bases. This CDR3 region has 14 residues. The germline V gene encodes CDR1 SGHDN and CDR2 FVKESK. For the CDR3, the DNA is TGTGCCAGCAGCCATCCAGGCTTGAACACTGAAGCTTTCTTT. Protein: CASSHPGLNTEAFF.

The J gene is TRBJ2-7, the V gene TRBV5-6; 10 bases line up with TRBD2. Germline V gene sequence: CDR1 SGHDT, CDR2 YYEEEE. The ends lost 4 bases at V and 2 bases at J; junction bases unmatched: 6. The CDR3 is made up of 15 amino acids. CDR3: CASSPGLAGAYEQYF. CDR3 nucleotide sequence: TGTGCCAGCAGCCCGGGGCTAGCGGGAGCCTACGAGCAGTACTTC.

The V and J genes are TRBV7-9 and TRBJ1-1; 8 bases are a match to TRBD1. With 3 bases clipped from V and 2 bases from J, the junction kept 5 bases outside the gene matches. This CDR3 has 15 amino acids. Germline V lookup: CDR1 SEHNR, CDR2 FQNEAQ (reference sequence). CDR3 nucleotide sequence: TGTGCCAGCAGCTTCCCGACAGGGGCAAACACTGAAGCTTTCTTT. Protein sequence: CASSFPTGANTEAFF.

V is TRBV4-3 and J is TRBJ1-5; tentatively, D is TRBD1 (5 bases). This CDR3 is built from 13 residues. V was clipped by 1 base and J by 5 bases, with 6 bases between them. Per the germline V gene, CDR1 is LGHNA and CDR2 is YSLEER. In DNA form, the CDR3 reads TGCGCCAGCAGCCAAGGGGGGGATCAGCCCCAGCATTTT. Its translation: CASSQGGDQPQHF.

J is TRBJ2-2 and V is TRBV6-5; TRBD1 agrees at 9 bases. Germline CDR1 reads MNHEY; CDR2 reads SVGAGI. CDR3 length equals 15 residues. V gave up 8 bases and J gave up 4 bases; unmatched junction bases: 8. The CDR3 sequence is CASQGGQGSTGELFF. In nucleotides, the CDR3 is TGTGCCAGCCAAGGGGGACAGGGCTCCACCGGGGAGCTGTTTTTT.

The rearrangement uses TRBV5-1 and TRBJ2-2; 11 bases are shared with TRBD2. V was clipped by 0 bases and J by 4 bases; unmatched bases: 5. The CDR3 has 17 amino acids. Germline lookup yields CDR1 SGHRS and CDR2 YFSETQ. The CDR3 coding sequence is TGCGCCAGCAGCTTGGACCCTAGCGGGAGGATCACCGGGGAGCTGTTTTTT. Translation: CASSLDPSGRITGELFF.

V usage is TRBV7-2 and J usage is TRBJ1-2, with 7 bases aligning to TRBD1. Trimming at V came to 1 base and at J to 7 bases, leaving 9 bases not matched to a gene. Germline loops: CDR1 SGHTA, CDR2 FQGNSA. This CDR3 contains 15 residues. CDR3 amino acids: CASSLGWRQGRGYTF. DNA of the CDR3: TGTGCCAGCAGCTTAGGTTGGAGACAGGGTCGTGGCTACACCTTC.

The chain couples TRBV15 to TRBJ1-1; 7 bases match TRBD1. CDR1 is LNHNV and CDR2 is YYDKDF in the germline V gene (reference sequence). The CDR3 is 15 residues long. J gave up 6 bases and V 5 bases, and 12 bases lay outside the gene matches. The CDR3 nucleotides are TGTGCCACCAGCGGGCGGACAGGTCTCCGCGCTGAAGCTTTCTTT. This translates into CATSGRTGLRAEAFF.